The TCR beta chain described here comes from a study of CD8+ T cells in alopecia areata. Whole-study context: Treated individuals took tofacitinib by mouth, 5 to 10 mg twice daily. Regarding the study as a whole: Sequences from scalp samples also cover resident alphabeta T cells of normal skin.

As part of sample collection, lesional scalp punch biopsies and peripheral blood were taken from alopecia areata patients. PBMCs yielded sorted CD4+ and CD8+ T cells. Germline values: CDR1 KGHSH, CDR2 LQKENI. This CDR3 spans 13 amino acids. Extracted RNA was reverse transcribed, and the resulting cDNA served as sequencing template. Libraries were prepared by immunoSEQ multiplex PCR; TCRdb keeps only in-frame clonotypes and omits some of them. The sample lists roughly 65,000 clones; around half were seen once. This clone qualifies as large. Its antigen is not identified. Germline is not matched at one junction end, which may reflect a read error. Other DNA sequences in this sample translate to the same CDR3.

Source: CD8+ T cells sorted from blood, taken at week 0. This clonotype was obtained from a human donor with alopecia areata. The chain is built from TRBV18 and TRBJ2-1, with D unclear. As DNA, the CDR3 is TGTGCCAGCTCCCCACCGGGCGACAATGAGCAGTTCTTC. Protein: CASSPPGDNEQFF.